The 27 T cell receptor beta chains reported below all come from one sample, sequenced in a study of T cells expressing NK-cell markers (dated by TCRdb to 2018 to 2020). The receptor library was made with 5' RACE. Sequencing took place on an Illumina HiSeq 2000. Through TCRdb reprocessing, the reads give one entry per CDR3 protein sequence; DNA is omitted. The sample table includes about 140,000 distinct CDR3 sequences. The biggest ten clones account for approximately 12% of the sample. Sequencing was done on a sample of blood T cells: a sorted CD56 or NKG2C T cell subset, CD4+ or CD8+ T cells, or bulk PBMC T cells (not recorded which). All receptors come from a man aged 18 to 29 in good health. Donor details come from another sample of the same person, matched by shared clones.

This sequence joins TRBV7-8 and TRBJ2-5. This CDR3 region has 16 residues. CDR1 is SGHVS, CDR2 FQNEAQ, per germline. CDR3 region: CASSLGTTLLQETQYF.

V and J are TRBV24-1 and TRBJ2-1; checking the TCRdb D call of TRBD1 is not possible without DNA. The V gene's germline CDR1 is KGHDR and CDR2 SFDVKD. The CDR3 totals 17 residues. The CDR3 here is CATSDLHSGTGYNEQFF.

This chain uses TRBV27 with TRBJ2-5; lacking DNA, the TRBD1 call made by TCRdb goes unchecked. Germline V gene data show CDR1 as MNHEY and CDR2 as SMNVEV (reference sequence). The CDR3 sequence is 15 residues long. This chain's CDR3 is CASSQIQGIQETQYF.

This chain links TRBV18 with TRBJ2-1. The CDR3 runs 12 residues. Germline CDR1 is KGHSH and CDR2 is LQKENI. CDR3 in amino acids: CASSPTGLWQFF.

This chain joins TRBV20-1 and TRBJ2-1. Germline CDR1 DFQATT, CDR2 SNEGSKA (reference sequence). This CDR3 comprises 11 residues. CDR3: CSARDRNEQFF.

The CDR3 region is CASSPQPGQGGHEQFF. This rearrangement joins TRBV18 to TRBJ2-1; absent DNA, TCRdb's TRBD1 call cannot be checked. This CDR3 has 16 amino acids. Germline V gene lookup returns CDR1 KGHSH and CDR2 LQKENI.

V and J are TRBV7-6 and TRBJ2-1. Germline lookup yields CDR1 SGHVS and CDR2 FNYEAQ. The CDR3 has 14 residues. CDR3 sequence reads: CASSLELGNNEQFF.

The chain is built from TRBV7-9 and TRBJ2-5; TCRdb proposes TRBD2, but this gene call is untestable without DNA. This CDR3 is 16 amino acids long. Germline CDR1 reads SEHNR; CDR2 reads FQNEAQ (reference sequence). CDR3 loop: CASSPWREFPQETQYF.

The V gene is TRBV19, the J gene TRBJ2-1; TCRdb's D call, TRBD2, is unchecked because there is no DNA. CDR3 size: 15 residues. CDR1 and CDR2 (germline): LNHDA, SQIVND (reference sequence). CDR3 in amino acids: CASRDTSGSPNEQFF.

The V gene is TRBV6-1, the J gene TRBJ2-1; TCRdb's D gene call, TRBD1, goes unchecked for lack of DNA. CDR3 size: 16 residues. Germline V CDR1 and CDR2: MNHNS, SASEGT. This chain's CDR3 is CASSSARDTFYNEQFF.

This chain links TRBV10-3 with TRBJ1-5. CDR1 is ENHRY, CDR2 SYGVKD, per germline. The CDR3 loop spans 14 amino acids. CDR3 amino acids: CAISESGVMEPQHF.

V and J are TRBV4-1 and TRBJ2-5; TCRdb names TRBD2, which stays unverified in the absence of DNA. Germline V gene sequence: CDR1 MGHRA, CDR2 YSYEKL. This CDR3 has 14 residues. CDR3 amino acids: CASSPTSGGETQYF.

The CDR3 region is CATSDPLGELTDTQYF. The V and J genes are TRBV24-1 and TRBJ2-3; TCRdb names TRBD1, which stays unverified in the absence of DNA. Germline V gene sequence: CDR1 KGHDR, CDR2 SFDVKD. This CDR3 spans 16 amino acids.

CDR3 sequence reads: CASSFRPSGANVLTF. The V and J genes are TRBV7-9 and TRBJ2-6. The V gene's germline CDR1 is SEHNR and CDR2 FQNEAQ (reference sequence). This CDR3 contains 15 residues.

V is TRBV30 and J is TRBJ1-2. CDR1 is GTSNPN and CDR2 is SVGIG in the germline V gene (reference sequence). This CDR3 region has 13 residues. CDR3 sequence reads: CAGAETETYGYTF. Filled out from reference TRBV30 and TRBJ1-2, the complete variable domain reads SQTIHQWPATLVQPVGSPLSLECTVEGTSNPNLYWYRQAAGRGLQLLFYSVGIGQISSEVPQNLSASRPQDRQFILSSKKLLLSDSGFYLCAGAETETYGYTFGSGTRLTVV.

The J gene is TRBJ2-1, the V gene TRBV6-5; TCRdb outputs TRBD1, but without DNA this stays unchecked. There are 12 residues in the CDR3. Germline assignment: CDR1 MNHEY and CDR2 SVGAGI. The CDR3 region is CASSGGNNEQFF.

The V and J genes are TRBV7-2 and TRBJ2-3. This CDR3 is built from 16 residues. Germline CDR1 reads SGHTA; CDR2 reads FQGNSA. The CDR3 sequence is CASSLVVRILGDTQYF.

This chain connects TRBV24-1 to TRBJ2-3; TCRdb picks TRBD2, but there is no DNA to check that call. The germline CDR1 and CDR2 sequences are KGHDR and SFDVKD. The CDR3 contains 17 residues. CDR3 sequence reads: CATSDTNGGRHRDTQYF.

The chain has TRBV7-9 and TRBJ2-3; the D call from TCRdb, TRBD1, cannot be confirmed without DNA. Germline values: CDR1 SEHNR, CDR2 FQNEAQ (reference sequence). The CDR3 has 14 residues. The CDR3 spells CASSPDPHTDTQYF.

The chain recombines TRBV13 with TRBJ2-3; no DNA is available, so the TRBD2 call from TCRdb remains unchecked. The CDR3 has 17 amino acids. Germline V gene lookup returns CDR1 PRHDT and CDR2 FYEKMQ (reference sequence). Here the CDR3 reads CASSGPGLTGSTDTQYF.

The chain employs TRBV3-1 and TRBJ2-5; without DNA, the TCRdb call of TRBD1 cannot be checked. The CDR3 runs to 14 residues. CDR1 and CDR2 from the germline V gene are LGHDT and YNNKEL (reference sequence). The CDR3 is CASSRAGMGETQYF.

CDR3 sequence: CASSYQGIDTEAFF. The chain is built from TRBV6-5 and TRBJ1-1; there is no DNA to check the TCRdb D call of TRBD1. CDR3 length: 14 residues. Germline V gene data show CDR1 as MNHEY and CDR2 as SVGAGI.

The rearrangement uses TRBV11-3 and TRBJ2-3; TCRdb's D call of TRBD1 is untestable without DNA. CDR1 is SGHNT, CDR2 YENEEA, per germline. The CDR3 consists of 15 residues. The CDR3: CASSPRTANTDTQYF.

This chain joins TRBV20-1 and TRBJ2-3; absent DNA, TCRdb's TRBD1 call cannot be checked. The length of the CDR3 is 15 residues. CDR1 is DFQATT and CDR2 is SNEGSKA in the germline V gene (reference sequence). The CDR3: CSATDPGAGTDTQYF.

The V gene is TRBV7-8, the J gene TRBJ2-2; TCRdb names TRBD2, which stays unverified in the absence of DNA. The CDR3 contains 17 residues. The germline V gene encodes CDR1 SGHVS and CDR2 FQNEAQ. CDR3 amino acids: CASSLKLGLDLGGELFF.

The gene calls are TRBV28 and TRBJ2-4; TCRdb's assignment of TRBD1 cannot be checked, as there is no DNA. This CDR3 contains 16 residues. CDR1 is MDHEN, CDR2 SYDVKM, per germline. The CDR3 region is CASSSGTPLAKNIQYF.

The chain carries TRBV28 and TRBJ2-7; TCRdb outputs TRBD1, but without DNA this stays unchecked. The CDR3 sequence is 15 residues long. Germline lookup yields CDR1 MDHEN and CDR2 SYDVKM. CDR3: CASSSPPTGELEQYF.